The 13 T cell receptor beta chains below were found in one sample sequenced in a study of shared clonotypes between healthy human individuals. Assay: immunoSEQ multiplex PCR; the TCRdb copy retains only in-frame clones and omits some. The sample lists under 850,000 clones, more than 85% occurring once. The naive CD8 fraction comprised CD45RO-negative cells positively selected for CCR7 and excluded terminally differentiated effector memory CD45RA+ cells. Sequenced input: naive CD8+ T cells sorted from blood. The receptors derive from a man aged 30 to 39 in good health.

V is TRBV21-1 and J is TRBJ1-2. TRBV21-1 is tagged as a pseudogene. This CDR3 contains 10 residues. The CDR3 sequence is CASSKYGYTF. CDR3 nucleotide sequence: TGTGCCAGCAGCAAATATGGCTACACCTTC.

The chain is built from TRBV11-2 and TRBJ2-5, with D possibly being TRBD1 (5 bases). CDR3 length: 14 amino acids. The germline CDR1 and CDR2 sequences are SGHAT and FQNNGV. V was trimmed by 4 bases and J by 3 bases, leaving 12 bases between them. CDR3 sequence (DNA): TGTGCCAGCAGCTACCCGCAGGGTGAAGAGACCCAGTACTTC. It codes for CASSYPQGEETQYF. The full variable domain, its missing parts supplied by reference TRBV11-2 and TRBJ2-5, is EAGVAQSPRYKIIEKRQSVAFWCNPISGHATLYWYQQILGQGPKLLIQFQNNGVVDDSQLPKDRFSAERLKGVDSTLKIQPAKLEDSAVYLCASSYPQGEETQYFGPGTRLLVL.

The J gene is TRBJ1-2, the V gene TRBV28, with D tentatively TRBD1 (5 bases). Trimming shortened V by 2 bases and J by 5 bases, and 21 bases separated the two germline ends. Germline V gives CDR1 MDHEN, CDR2 SYDVKM. This CDR3 region has 17 residues. CDR3 in amino acids: CASSLGGSSSELYGYTF. In nucleotides, the CDR3 is TGTGCCAGCAGTTTAGGGGGAAGTTCCTCAGAGTTATATGGCTACACCTTC.

The chain employs TRBV4-1 and TRBJ2-1; TRBD1 aligns across 9 bases. Germline lookup yields CDR1 MGHRA and CDR2 YSYEKL. With 0 bases clipped from V and 2 bases from J, the junction kept 8 bases outside the gene matches. The CDR3 contains 18 residues. As DNA, the CDR3 is TGCGCCAGCAGCCAAGATTGGGGGGGACAGGGCACCTACAATGAGCAGTTCTTC. Translation gives CASSQDWGGQGTYNEQFF.

The rearrangement joins TRBV28 to TRBJ1-4; D unclear. Trimming left V 4 bases short and J 6 bases short, with 18 bases between. The CDR3 spans 16 residues. In germline, CDR1 is MDHEN, CDR2 SYDVKM. The CDR3 DNA is TGTGCCAGCAGTTCGCGATCAGTTCTTGAGGATGAAAAACTGTTTTTT. Amino acids: CASSSRSVLEDEKLFF.

With respect to this clone: Different DNA sequences within this sample yield the same CDR3. The J gene is TRBJ1-5, the V gene TRBV15; no clear D gene. Trimming left V 0 bases short and J 0 bases short, with 3 bases between. The CDR3 extends over 14 amino acids. CDR1 and CDR2 (germline): LNHNV, YYDKDF (reference sequence). CDR3 coding DNA: TGTGCCACCAGCAGAGAAGGTAGCAATCAGCCCCAGCATTTT. Encoded protein: CATSREGSNQPQHF.

This clone was observed once. Here the CDR3 reads CASSQGSSLAGTPEQYF. In DNA form, the CDR3 reads TGCGCCAGCAGCCAAGGTTCTTCGCTAGCGGGAACTCCAGAGCAGTACTTC. The chain couples TRBV4-3 to TRBJ2-7; 9 bases are shared with TRBD2. Germline CDR1 reads LGHNA; CDR2 reads YSLEER. The V and J ends lost 1 base and 7 bases, in that order; junction bases with no gene match: 14. The CDR3 covers 17 residues.

The chain couples TRBV5-5 to TRBJ2-7; 9 bases are a match to TRBD2. The CDR3 spans 16 residues. CDR1 is SGHKS and CDR2 is YYEKEE in the germline V gene (reference sequence). V gave up 4 bases and J gave up 1 base; unmatched junction bases: 9. CDR3 protein: CASSVPGTSPSYEQYF. CDR3 in DNA: TGTGCCAGCAGCGTCCCCGGGACTAGCCCATCCTACGAGCAGTACTTC. Drawing the rest from reference TRBV5-5 and TRBJ2-7, the complete variable domain is DAGVTQSPTHLIKTRGQQVTLRCSPISGHKSVSWYQQVLGQGPQFIFQYYEKEERGRGNFPDRFSARQFPNYSSELNVNALLLGDSALYLCASSVPGTSPSYEQYFGPGTRLTVT.

The rearrangement joins TRBV2 to TRBJ2-1; no clear D. Looked up from germline, CDR1 is SNHLY and CDR2 is FYNNEI. This CDR3 region has 11 residues. V lost 8 bases and J lost 4, with 6 bases in between. This CDR3 is CASVIYNEQFF. For the CDR3, the DNA is TGTGCCAGCGTTATTTACAATGAGCAGTTCTTC.

The J gene is TRBJ2-2, the V gene TRBV27, with D perhaps TRBD1 (6 bases). This CDR3 region has 14 residues. V was trimmed by 10 bases and J by 6 bases, leaving 18 bases between them. Germline V CDR1 and CDR2: MNHEY, SMNVEV (reference sequence). CDR3 amino acids: CATQGLGVAGELFF. CDR3 in DNA: TGTGCCACCCAGGGGTTAGGGGTGGCCGGGGAGCTGTTTTTT.

The chain couples TRBV7-9 to TRBJ1-4, with no clear D. Germline assignment: CDR1 SEHNR and CDR2 FQNEAQ (reference sequence). V lost 1 base, J lost 8 bases, and 5 bases lay in between. This CDR3 has 12 residues. CDR3 nucleotide sequence: TGTGCCAGCAGCTTAGGGAAAGAAAAACTGTTTTTT. The encoded protein is CASSLGKEKLFF.

The chain carries TRBV7-9 and TRBJ2-2, with TRBD1 matching over 7 bases. CDR3 size: 14 residues. V was clipped by 4 bases and J by 4 bases; unmatched bases: 3. The germline CDR1 and CDR2 sequences are SEHNR and FQNEAQ (reference sequence). The CDR3 nucleotides read TGTGCCAGCAGCTCCCGACAGGGCACCGGGGAGCTGTTTTTT. Protein product: CASSSRQGTGELFF.

This sequence joins TRBV27 and TRBJ2-5, with D perhaps TRBD1 or TRBD2 (5 bases each). The length of the CDR3 is 14 residues. Trimming took off 6 bases at V and 1 base at J, with 12 bases between the two ends. Germline values: CDR1 MNHEY, CDR2 SMNVEV (reference sequence). The DNA of the CDR3 is TGTGCCAGCAGCCCGGGACGAACCCAAGAGACCCAGTACTTC. This translates into CASSPGRTQETQYF.